This T cell receptor beta chain was observed in a study of blood T cell repertoires in COVID-19. The overall study: Nucleic acid was either cDNA or gDNA, and it came from T cells, B-cell-depleted T cells, or PBMCs.

Method: immunoSEQ multiplex PCR; TCRdb's copy keeps in-frame clones and lacks some. Of 350,000 or so clones listed, about 91% are singletons. The CDR3 spans 15 residues. V trimming: 6 bases; J trimming: 4 bases; junction bases outside the gene matches: 7. Germline V lookup: CDR1 LNHDA, CDR2 SQIVND (reference sequence). It was during active infection that Seattle patients were enrolled and then longitudinally followed. The chain combines TRBV19 with TRBJ2-1, with 9 bases fitting TRBD1. Source material: peripheral blood. The TCR comes from a young woman with COVID-19, enrolled during active disease. CDR3 DNA sequence: TGTGCCAGTAGCCCCGGGACAGGGATGTACAATGAGCAGTTCTTC. Amino acids: CASSPGTGMYNEQFF. The whole variable domain, filled in from reference TRBV19 and TRBJ2-1, reads DGGITQSPKYLFRKEGQNVTLSCEQNLNHDAMYWYRQDPGQGLRLIYYSQIVNDFQKGDIAEGYSVSREKKESFPLTVTSAQKNPTAFYLCASSPGTGMYNEQFFGPGTRLTVL.